The rows below give T cell receptor beta chains drawn from one sample of a study of blood T cell repertoires in COVID-19. Profiling relied on immunoSEQ multiplex PCR, and the TCRdb table lists in-frame clones only, not all of them. The data show about 250,000 clones, with approximately 88% seen just once and roughly 6.7% held by the top ten. The sequenced sample consisted of peripheral blood. The origin of the receptors is a woman in her twenties or thirties with COVID-19, enrolled during active disease. Both conserved end residues are part of each CDR3. Fields, in order: D gene, CDR3 length, V gene, J gene, CDR3 DNA, CDR3 protein. The D gene is left open where the match is weak.

D: TRBD2; length: 19; V: TRBV5-1; J: TRBJ2-1; DNA: TGCGCCAGCAGCACGGGACTAGCGGGGGGGCCGAGCTCCTACAATGAGCAGTTCTTC; CDR3: CASSTGLAGGPSSYNEQFF
D: TRBD2; length: 16; V: TRBV20-1; J: TRBJ2-1; DNA: TGCAGTGCTAGTCGGCGGGAGGGCCGAACCTACAATGAGCAGTTCTTC; CDR3: CSASRREGRTYNEQFF
D: TRBD2; length: 13; V: TRBV5-1; J: TRBJ2-5; DNA: TGCGCCAGCGGGACTAGCGGGGAAGGGGGCCAGTACTTC; CDR3: CASGTSGEGGQYF
D: .; length: 16; V: TRBV6-2/TRBV6-3; J: TRBJ1-1; DNA: TGTGCCAGCAGTTCTACTGTTGGAGGGATGAACACTGAAGCTTTCTTT; CDR3: CASSSTVGGMNTEAFF
D: .; length: 17; V: TRBV11-2; J: TRBJ2-3; DNA: TGTGCCAGCAGCTTTTTGAGGGCAGGCGGTGGGGTTGGTACGCAGTATTTT; CDR3: CASSFLRAGGGVGTQYF
D: TRBD2; length: 15; V: TRBV9; J: TRBJ2-1; DNA: TGTGCCAGCAGCGTAGGGCGGGGGGCTTACAATGAGCAGTTCTTC; CDR3: CASSVGRGAYNEQFF
D: .; length: 17; V: TRBV2; J: TRBJ1-1; DNA: TGTGCCAGCAGTGAATTAGGACAACAAAACCTGAACACTGAAGCTTTCTTT; CDR3: CASSELGQQNLNTEAFF
D: .; length: 14; V: TRBV18; J: TRBJ2-3; DNA: TGTGCCAGCTCCCGCGCCCGAAGTGAAGATACGCAGTATTTT; CDR3: CASSRARSEDTQYF
D: TRBD2; length: 15; V: TRBV9; J: TRBJ2-1; DNA: TGTGCCAGCAGCGGGACTAGCGGGGAATACAATGAGCAGTTCTTC; CDR3: CASSGTSGEYNEQFF
D: .; length: 15; V: TRBV5-8; J: TRBJ2-3; DNA: TGTGCCAGCAGCCTCGGACAGAGTAGCACAGATACGCAGTATTTT; CDR3: CASSLGQSSTDTQYF